The entry below describes one T cell receptor beta chain. The target of this receptor is not known. Base qualities are not provided; no much larger clone lies one nucleotide away. The source of the sample is a study of cytomegalovirus exposure and HLA in healthy donors (dated by TCRdb to about 2017). General notes on the study: According to an earlier analysis of several hundred of the donors, 150 million to 200 million T cells yielded over 100 million unique TCR beta sequences and approximately 280 Gb of sequence data. Among the roughly 400 genotyped donors, roughly 80% belonged to the genetic ancestry cluster associated with self-reported Caucasian donors. The study combined high-throughput TCR immunosequencing, statistical association of individual TCRs with disease status, and machine learning to predict cytomegalovirus infection status. Rather than drawing on any new phenotypic data, the later analysis identified candidate immune exposures from TCR beta sequences and the way those sequences occurred across donors. Donor age, sex, ethnicity and CMV serostatus were collected together with the repertoire data. The study aimed to test whether signatures of past pathogen exposure could be identified by cataloging public T cell receptors. Across about 380 genotyped donors of the cohort, an average of roughly 250,000 unique TCR beta nucleotide sequences per donor were sequenced, and approximately 19% of those sequences were non-productive. An early release covering over 500 HLA-typed donors comprised about 320 gigabases of sequencing data and 65 million to 100 million unique TCR sequences. Using immunosequencing, the study profiled T cell repertoires from around 670 subjects and related those repertoires to cytomegalovirus serostatus. All discovery cohort repertoires had been generated using a single sequencing platform. A later genetic analysis took genome-wide SNP genotypes for about three fifths of the 666 donors and used that subset as a discovery cohort. An earlier analysis of some 500 of the donors applied high-throughput TCR beta sequencing to assess whether each TCR beta V gene segment acted as functional or pseudogenic. Because of strong linkage in the cohort, roughly five DR-DQ haplotypes were treated as single units for association and clustering. The number of typed donors differed by locus: 629-630 for A, B, C, DRB1 and DQB1; some 500 for DQA1; fewer than 610 for DPA1; and roughly 470 for DPB1. To study patterns of TCR occurrence, a later analysis re-analyzed previously published TCR beta repertoires from more than 550 donors and added high-resolution HLA genotyping. HLA typing covered class I and class II loci at four-digit resolution. Besides the first cohort of under 700 subjects, a separate validation cohort made up of roughly 130 different subjects was used. The full study reports these points: Sequencing depth was assumed to be roughly uniform across donors in the presence/absence analyses, though that assumption may not hold. The classifier was reported to diagnose cytomegalovirus status with high specificity and sensitivity in both the original and validation cohorts. In vitro tests confirmed that a few of the cytomegalovirus-associated TCR beta chains recognize cytomegalovirus antigens. For the cohort, immune exposure information was limited to CMV serostatus. Because HLA typing was missing for some donors at each locus, association tests included only the typed subset. The earlier analysis of nearly 600 of the donors excluded 15 to 20 rarely observed V segments, including chromosome 9 orphons, because counts were too low. In a later analysis, HLA-associated TCR beta chains showed more clonal expansion and lower generation probabilities than non-associated chains that were equally common. A later analysis associated approximately 17,000 TCR beta sequences with specific HLA alleles at a false discovery rate of 0.05. V-gene and J-gene trimming of TCR beta chains was associated with a missense DCLRE1C variant in a later genetic analysis, and the association was replicated in an independent cohort. In a later analysis, most CMV-associated TCR beta chains were found to appear HLA-restricted, with HLA associations seemingly driven largely by CMV exposure. In a later analysis, TCR association rates were found to vary across HLA loci, with the most associated TCRs seen for DRB1 alleles and the fewest for HLA-C alleles. Broadly in line with IMGT annotations, most TCR beta V segments showed up in productive rearrangements about 90% or about 30% of the time in an earlier analysis of approximately 600 of the donors. A further reported finding was that TCR beta sequences accurately predicted the HLA-A and HLA-B alleles for most subjects in the first cohort. According to a later analysis, parvovirus B19, influenza, CMV and Epstein-Barr virus appeared linked to several top co-occurrence clusters. In a later genetic analysis, fewer N-insertions in productive TCRs were reported among donors in an Asian-associated ancestry cluster than the roughly 700-donor mean. A cluster of highly shared sequence variants was judged likely to represent a technical artifact of the sequencing pipeline. Correlated functional status among segregating V segments might be attributable to linkage disequilibrium, but an unknown experimental factor could not be ruled out. The study gave a list of roughly 150 TCR beta chains associated with cytomegalovirus. This cohort had only TCR beta chains sequenced, and the lack of alpha or paired-chain data limited which features could be detected. Some IMGT-functional V segments, including TRBV6-2 and TRBV6-3, could not be told apart with the 87-base-pair reads, so those segments were excluded. While some public TCRs were present in many individuals, most TCR sequences turned up only very rarely across donors. The authors suggested that the approach could potentially be generalized to other disease states and immunological phenotypes. Assigning TCR associations to individual alleles was difficult when HLA alleles, especially DR and DQ, strongly co-occurred.

Library construction relied on the immunoSEQ multiplex PCR assay. For the multiplex PCR, a mixture combining 60 forward primers for TCR Vbeta segments and 13 reverse primers for TCR Jbeta segments was used. The CDR3 region of rearranged TCR beta genes was amplified from genomic DNA with a multiplex PCR assay. The amplified TCR beta libraries were sequenced on the Illumina HiSeq System as 87-base-pair reads. The authors processed their data as follows. A later analysis tallied tens of millions of unique TCR beta chains across the 600 to 700 repertoires, and around 12 million of those chains were shared by two or more donors. To remove PCR and sequencing errors, raw reads were error-corrected and collapsed into unique sequences using a nearest-neighbor algorithm that merged closely related sequences. To assign V, D and J gene segments, CDR3 sequences were aligned to IMGT reference sequences. Each retained sequence needed at least a six-nucleotide match to both a V gene segment and a J gene segment. A rearrangement counted as productive if the CDR3 had no stop codons and remained in frame with V and J, and every other rearrangement counted as non-productive. CDR3 was defined by IMGT convention, running from the second conserved V-encoded cysteine to the conserved J-encoded phenylalanine. In an earlier analysis of some 550 of the donors, sequences lacking an unambiguous match to a single V gene segment were excluded. In an earlier analysis of almost 600 of the donors, a V segment was called functional when productive rearrangements were above 56.7%, and segregating when the standard deviation between donors exceeded 5%. A statistical classification framework was built to diagnose cytomegalovirus status from the catalog of TCR beta chain sequences. In a later analysis, TCR nucleotide sequences were compared against IMGT/GENE-DB human TR gene sequences so that V and J genes could be assigned. Using the TCRdist pipeline, a later analysis assigned CDR3 sequences along with most-parsimonious VDJ recombination scenarios. In a later analysis, every TCR beta chain was defined by the combination of its CDR3 amino acid sequence and its V-gene family, and reads without a unique V-gene family were dropped. As a way to deal with suspected cross-contamination and a sequencing artifact, a later analysis dropped roughly 620 nucleotide sequences that were highly shared and had low generation probability. In a later analysis, a clonal expansion index for each public chain was calculated from normalized within-repertoire ranks of inferred template counts. In a later analysis, generation probabilities were computed using a VDJ recombination model fitted to out-of-frame rearrangements, and the results were checked against IGoR. In a later analysis, TCR-TCR, TCR-HLA and TCR-CMV co-occurrence was scored with hypergeometric tests, and a repertoire-size bias correction was applied to TCR pairs. In a later analysis, false discovery rates were estimated by permuting HLA or CMV assignments 20 times. A later analysis grouped co-occurring TCRs with DBSCAN, adding TCRdist sequence similarity when clustering within HLA-allele-positive subsets. For co-occurrence clustering, repertoires with fewer than 30,000 or more than 120,000 public chains were excluded, along with 4 to 6 repertoires with anomalous nucleotide sharing. The source is immuneACCESS, and TCRdb retained only in-frame sequences with V and J called. Part of the clones is not carried over; for the studies checked, unresolved V genes explain less than half of this, and the remainder is unexplained. The V and J calls and clone size are taken from that table; D and trimming were inferred from the DNA. This sample is represented by tens of thousands of clones; roughly 77% of them were singletons. The leading ten clones occupy roughly 25% of the sample.

The cohort comprised around 690 healthy bone marrow donors. All cohort members were sampled while nominally healthy, although unrecorded immune exposures were likely present. The donor tested CMV seropositive, placing the donor among the approximately 290 seropositive members of the cohort. A peripheral blood sample was collected from each donor, and TCR beta sequencing was performed on peripheral blood mononuclear cells. The Qiagen DNeasy Blood Extraction Kit was used to extract genomic DNA from the blood cell samples. As encoded in the germline V gene (reference sequence), CDR1 is LNHDA while CDR2 is SQIVND. V is trimmed back by 3 bases and J by 2 bases, and the junction contains 2 bases that no gene match accounts for. The CDR3 measures 14 amino acids from cysteine to phenylalanine. The sequence is cut down to CDR3 DNA, 42 bases in frame from base 1.

The source of this sequence is a middle-aged woman in good health and CMV-seropositive. The chain links TRBV19 with TRBJ2-3, with TRBD1 matching 7 junction bases. The sample taken for sequencing was PBMCs. The CDR3 loop reads CASSMTGNTDTQYF. The nucleotide sequence is TGTGCCAGTAGTATGACAGGGAACACAGATACGCAGTATTTT. Outside the CDR3, residues come from the reference TRBV19 and TRBJ2-3 proteins, so the full variable domain is: DGGITQSPKYLFRKEGQNVTLSCEQNLNHDAMYWYRQDPGQGLRLIYYSQIVNDFQKGDIAEGYSVSREKKESFPLTVTSAQKNPTAFYLCASSMTGNTDTQYFGPGTRLTVL.